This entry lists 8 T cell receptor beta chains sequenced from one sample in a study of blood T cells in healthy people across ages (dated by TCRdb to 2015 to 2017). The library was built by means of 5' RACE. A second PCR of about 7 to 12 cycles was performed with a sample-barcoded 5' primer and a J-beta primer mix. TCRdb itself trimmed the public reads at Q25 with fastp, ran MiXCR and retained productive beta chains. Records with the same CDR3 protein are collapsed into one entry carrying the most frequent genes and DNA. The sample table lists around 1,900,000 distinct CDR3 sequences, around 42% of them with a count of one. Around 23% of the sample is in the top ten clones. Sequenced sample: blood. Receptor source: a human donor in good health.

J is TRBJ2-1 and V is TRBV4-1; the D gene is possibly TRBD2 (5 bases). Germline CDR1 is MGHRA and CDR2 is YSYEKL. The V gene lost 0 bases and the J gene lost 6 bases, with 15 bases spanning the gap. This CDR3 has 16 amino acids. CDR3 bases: TGCGCCAGCAGCCAAGATGGAGAGGGCTTGGGCAATGAGCAGTTCTTC. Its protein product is CASSQDGEGLGNEQFF.

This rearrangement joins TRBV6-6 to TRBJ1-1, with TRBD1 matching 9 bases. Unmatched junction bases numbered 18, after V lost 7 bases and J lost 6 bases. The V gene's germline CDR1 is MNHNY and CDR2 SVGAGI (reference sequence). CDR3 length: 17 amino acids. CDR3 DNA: TGTGCCAGCATGATACCTCTGGGGACAGGGCGCGCGGCTGAAGCTTTCTTT. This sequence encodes CASMIPLGTGRAAEAFF.

The CDR3 region is CASSLGPGGLVTEAFF. The DNA of the CDR3 is TGTGCCAGCAGCTTAGGTCCGGGGGGCCTAGTCACTGAAGCTTTCTTT. This chain joins TRBV7-9 and TRBJ1-1; possible D gene TRBD1, 6 bases. CDR1 SEHNR and CDR2 FQNEAQ come from the germline V gene (reference sequence). Trimming removed 1 base at V and 4 bases at J, with 16 bases between. The CDR3 sequence is 16 residues long. The full variable domain, in which reference TRBV7-9 and TRBJ1-1 provide the parts outside the CDR3, is DTGVSQNPRHKITKRGQNVTFRCDPISEHNRLYWYRQTLGQGPEFLTYFQNEAQLEKSRLLSDRFSAERPKGSFSTLEIQRTEQGDSAMYLCASSLGPGGLVTEAFFGQGTRLTVV.

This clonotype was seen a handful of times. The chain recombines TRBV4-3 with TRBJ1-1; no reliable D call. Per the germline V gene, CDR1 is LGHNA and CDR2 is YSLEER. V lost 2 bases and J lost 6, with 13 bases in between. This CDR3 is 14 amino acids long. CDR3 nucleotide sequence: TGCGCCAGCAGCCAATACCTTTCGTCTGCTGAAGCTTTCTTT. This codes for CASSQYLSSAEAFF.

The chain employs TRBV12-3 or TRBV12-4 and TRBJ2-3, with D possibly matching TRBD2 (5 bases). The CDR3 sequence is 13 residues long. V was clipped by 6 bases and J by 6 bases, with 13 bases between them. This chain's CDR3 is CASSLGIVDTQYF. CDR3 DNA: TGTGCCAGCAGCCTCGGGATCGTCGATACGCAGTATTTT.

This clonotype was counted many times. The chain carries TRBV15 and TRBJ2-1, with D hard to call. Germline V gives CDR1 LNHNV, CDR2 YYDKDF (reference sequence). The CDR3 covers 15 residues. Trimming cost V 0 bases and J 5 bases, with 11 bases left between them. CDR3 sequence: CATSRDYSVDNEQFF. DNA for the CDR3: TGTGCCACCAGCAGAGATTATTCCGTCGACAATGAGCAGTTCTTC.

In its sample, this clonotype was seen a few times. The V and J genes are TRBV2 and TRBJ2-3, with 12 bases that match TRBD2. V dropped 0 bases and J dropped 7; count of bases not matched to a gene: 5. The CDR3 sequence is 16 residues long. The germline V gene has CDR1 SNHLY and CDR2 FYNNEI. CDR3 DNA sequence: TGTGCCAGCAGTGAAGCGCGACTAGCGGGGGCGAATACGCAGTATTTT. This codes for CASSEARLAGANTQYF. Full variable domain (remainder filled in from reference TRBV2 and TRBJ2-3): EPEVTQTPSHQVTQMGQEVILRCVPISNHLYFYWYRQILGQKVEFLVSFYNNEISEKSEIFDDQFSVERPDGSNFTLKIRSTKLEDSAMYFCASSEARLAGANTQYFGPGTRLTVL.

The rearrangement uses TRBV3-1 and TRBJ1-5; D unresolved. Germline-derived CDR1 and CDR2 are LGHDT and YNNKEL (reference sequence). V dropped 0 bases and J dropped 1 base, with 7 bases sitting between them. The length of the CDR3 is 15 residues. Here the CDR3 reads CASSQEGWSNQPQHF. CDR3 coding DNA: TGTGCCAGCAGCCAAGAGGGTTGGAGCAATCAGCCCCAGCATTTT.